Below, 17 T cell receptor beta chains from the same sample are listed, as sequenced in a study of shared clonotypes between healthy human individuals. Generated by immunoSEQ multiplex PCR, the TCRdb table keeps only in-frame clones and is missing some. Counted here are about 1 million clones, around 74% occurring once; the ten biggest clones make up 1.2% to 1.5%. The material sequenced was memory CD4+ T cells sorted from blood. Indicated subset: CD45RA-negative fraction. The source is a man between 18 and 35 years old in good health.

This clone occurred a few times. The genes are TRBV28 and TRBJ2-1; 7 bases agree with TRBD1. The V and J ends lost 10 bases and 6 bases, in that order; junction bases with no gene match: 6. In germline, CDR1 is MDHEN, CDR2 SYDVKM. This CDR3 has 12 residues. DNA of the CDR3: TGTGCCACCCGGGACAGCGTCAATGAGCAGTTCTTC. Its protein is CATRDSVNEQFF.

This clone came up a few times. V is TRBV9 and J is TRBJ2-7; D call uncertain. The CDR3 is made up of 15 amino acids. V was shortened by 1 base and J by 1 base, with 12 bases between the two germline ends. CDR1 SGDLS and CDR2 YYNGEE come from the germline V gene. The CDR3 loop reads CASSVIRDFSYEQYF. CDR3 in DNA: TGTGCCAGCAGCGTAATTAGAGACTTTTCCTACGAGCAGTACTTC.

The table lists this clone with a few counts. The chain recombines TRBV6-5 with TRBJ2-5, with unresolved D. V shed 2 bases and J shed 1 base, with 11 bases lying between them. Germline assignment: CDR1 MNHEY and CDR2 SVGAGI. The CDR3 is 15 amino acids. CDR3 loop: CASSYMFQTQETQYF. The CDR3 region has the DNA TGTGCCAGCAGTTACATGTTCCAAACCCAAGAGACCCAGTACTTC.

J is TRBJ2-7 and V is TRBV5-4; no firm D call. V was cut by 0 bases and J by 0 bases, with 10 bases left in between. The germline V gene encodes CDR1 SGHNT and CDR2 YYREEE (reference sequence). CDR3 length equals 15 residues. The CDR3 spells CASSLGNPYSYEQYF. DNA of the CDR3: TGTGCCAGCAGCTTGGGTAACCCTTACTCCTACGAGCAGTACTTC. The full variable domain, with the rest looked up from reference TRBV5-4 and TRBJ2-7, is ETGVTQSPTHLIKTRGQQVTLRCSSQSGHNTVSWYQQALGQGPQFIFQYYREEENGRGNFPPRFSGLQFPNYSSELNVNALELDDSALYLCASSLGNPYSYEQYFGPGTRLTVT.

This chain uses TRBV19 with TRBJ1-2, with D maybe TRBD1 (5 bases). V gave up 4 bases and J gave up 4 bases, with 13 bases separating them. Germline CDR1 LNHDA, CDR2 SQIVND (reference sequence). This CDR3 region has 14 residues. The CDR3 loop reads CASSKVRDAYGYTF. DNA for the CDR3: TGTGCCAGTAGTAAAGTAAGGGACGCCTATGGCTACACCTTC.

The genes are TRBV28 and TRBJ2-5, with 7 positions matching TRBD1. CDR1 is MDHEN and CDR2 is SYDVKM in the germline V gene. With 5 bases clipped from V and 0 bases from J, the junction kept 6 bases outside the gene matches. This CDR3 spans 15 amino acids. The CDR3 sequence is CASSGQARYQETQYF. The CDR3 DNA is TGTGCCAGCAGTGGACAGGCTAGGTACCAAGAGACCCAGTACTTC.

This clone occurred once. This chain connects TRBV5-1 to TRBJ2-7; D remains unclear. The germline V gene encodes CDR1 SGHRS and CDR2 YFSETQ. The V end lost 0 bases, the J end lost 2 bases, and 12 bases lay between the germline ends. The CDR3 runs 15 residues. The CDR3 spells CASSLGPHTTYEQYF. The CDR3 DNA is TGCGCCAGCAGCTTGGGTCCTCACACAACCTACGAGCAGTACTTC.

This chain joins TRBV2 and TRBJ2-2; perhaps TRBD1 as D (6 bases). This CDR3 has 16 amino acids. V was cut by 4 bases and J by 5 bases, with 17 bases left in between. Germline V gene lookup returns CDR1 SNHLY and CDR2 FYNNEI. CDR3 protein: CASSVSVRGKTGELFF. CDR3 nucleotide sequence: TGTGCCAGCAGTGTCAGCGTTAGGGGGAAAACCGGGGAGCTGTTTTTT. The whole variable domain, filled in from reference TRBV2 and TRBJ2-2, reads EPEVTQTPSHQVTQMGQEVILRCVPISNHLYFYWYRQILGQKVEFLVSFYNNEISEKSEIFDDQFSVERPDGSNFTLKIRSTKLEDSAMYFCASSVSVRGKTGELFFGEGSRLTVL.

The chain recombines TRBV5-1 with TRBJ1-1; D is perhaps TRBD1 (5 bases). The CDR3 runs to 13 residues. Germline CDR1 reads SGHRS; CDR2 reads YFSETQ. The ends were cut back, 0 bases at V and 4 bases at J, with 7 bases in the middle. The CDR3 DNA sequence: TGCGCCAGCAGCTTGGCAGGGACCACTGAAGCTTTCTTT. Translated, it gives CASSLAGTTEAFF.

This rearrangement joins TRBV10-3 to TRBJ2-3, with TRBD2 matching over 9 bases. The CDR3 runs to 14 residues. V was pared by 5 bases and J by 0 bases, with 0 bases of the junction left unmatched. CDR1 is ENHRY and CDR2 is SYGVKD in the germline V gene. CDR3 bases: TGTGCCATCAGTACTAGCGGGAGCACAGATACGCAGTATTTT. This sequence encodes CAISTSGSTDTQYF.

V is TRBV19 and J is TRBJ2-5, with D tentatively TRBD1 (6 bases). The V end lost 9 bases, the J end lost 4 bases, and 15 bases lay between the germline ends. The CDR3 runs 13 residues. The germline gives CDR1 LNHDA, CDR2 SQIVND (reference sequence). CDR3 in amino acids: CASSRTVRETQYF. In DNA, the CDR3 is TGTGCCAGCAGTCGGACAGTCCGAGAGACCCAGTACTTC.

The V and J genes are TRBV5-4 and TRBJ2-3; 9 bases are shared with TRBD2. The CDR3 contains 14 residues. CDR1 and CDR2 (germline): SGHNT, YYREEE (reference sequence). J was trimmed by 6 bases and V by 3 bases; bases with no gene match: 5. CDR3 bases: TGTGCCAGCAGCTCAGCGGGGGGAGGGGATACGCAGTATTTT. It codes for CASSSAGGGDTQYF.

V gene TRBV6-1 combines with J gene TRBJ2-4, with TRBD2 matching over 7 bases. The V and J ends lost 1 base and 6 bases, in that order; junction bases with no gene match: 0. This CDR3 has 13 amino acids. In germline, CDR1 is MNHNS, CDR2 SASEGT. This chain's CDR3 is CASSEGEGNIQYF. CDR3 coding DNA: TGTGCCAGCAGTGAAGGGGAGGGAAACATTCAGTACTTC.

Comment on this clone: The same CDR3 can be traced to other DNA sequences in this sample. This chain connects TRBV28 to TRBJ1-6; D call uncertain. Germline assignment: CDR1 MDHEN and CDR2 SYDVKM. V was shortened by 3 bases and J by 0 bases, with 6 bases between the two germline ends. The CDR3 length is 15 residues. The CDR3 DNA reads TGTGCCAGCAGTTTGGGGAACTCCTATAATTCACCCCTCCACTTT. As protein: CASSLGNSYNSPLHF.

This clone was detected a few times. V gene TRBV9 combines with J gene TRBJ1-2, with 8 bases matching TRBD1. The CDR3 extends over 13 amino acids. In germline, CDR1 is SGDLS, CDR2 YYNGEE. V lost 1 base to trimming and J lost 10 bases; unmatched junction nucleotides: 6. The CDR3 is CASSVITGGDYTF. The CDR3 DNA reads TGTGCCAGCAGCGTAATAACAGGGGGAGACTACACCTTC.

This clone was observed a single time. The J gene is TRBJ1-2, the V gene TRBV28, with 11 bases lining up with TRBD1. J lost 4 bases, V lost 6 bases, and 4 bases had no gene match. Germline V gives CDR1 MDHEN, CDR2 SYDVKM. The length of the CDR3 is 14 residues. In DNA form, the CDR3 reads TGTGCCAGCAGACCGGGACAGGGGGGCTATGGCTACACCTTC. Translation gives CASRPGQGGYGYTF.

The chain employs TRBV11-2 and TRBJ2-3; 7 nucleotides line up with TRBD2. The CDR3 loop spans 14 amino acids. Germline V gives CDR1 SGHAT, CDR2 FQNNGV. V lost 7 bases, J lost 5 bases, and 9 bases stayed unmatched. The CDR3 DNA reads TGTGCCAGCACCCGGGGGGACCCAGGAGATACGCAGTATTTT. Protein sequence: CASTRGDPGDTQYF.